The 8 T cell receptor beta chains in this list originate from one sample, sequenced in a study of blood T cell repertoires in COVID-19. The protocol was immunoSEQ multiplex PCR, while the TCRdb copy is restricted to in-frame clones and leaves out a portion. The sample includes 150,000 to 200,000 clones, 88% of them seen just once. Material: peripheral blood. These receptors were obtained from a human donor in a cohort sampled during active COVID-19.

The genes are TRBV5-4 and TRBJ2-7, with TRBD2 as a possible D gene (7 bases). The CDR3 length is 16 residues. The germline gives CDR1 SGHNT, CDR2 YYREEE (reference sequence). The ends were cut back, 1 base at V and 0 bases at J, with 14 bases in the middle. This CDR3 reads CASSLSRRGASYEQYF. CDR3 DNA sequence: TGTGCCAGCAGCTTGAGTAGACGGGGGGCCTCCTACGAGCAGTACTTC.

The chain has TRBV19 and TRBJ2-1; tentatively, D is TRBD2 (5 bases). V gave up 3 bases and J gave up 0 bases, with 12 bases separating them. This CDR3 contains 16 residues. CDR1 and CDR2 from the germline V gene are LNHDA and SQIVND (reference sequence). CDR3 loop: CASSIQAAYSYNEQFF. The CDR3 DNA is TGTGCCAGTAGTATCCAAGCGGCATACTCCTACAATGAGCAGTTCTTC.

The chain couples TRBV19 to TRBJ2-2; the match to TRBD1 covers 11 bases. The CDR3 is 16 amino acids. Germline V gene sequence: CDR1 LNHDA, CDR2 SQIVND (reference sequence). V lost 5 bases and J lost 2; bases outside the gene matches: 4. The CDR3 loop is CASSLRTGGNTGELFF. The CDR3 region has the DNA TGTGCCAGTAGTCTGAGGACAGGGGGCAACACCGGGGAGCTGTTTTTT.

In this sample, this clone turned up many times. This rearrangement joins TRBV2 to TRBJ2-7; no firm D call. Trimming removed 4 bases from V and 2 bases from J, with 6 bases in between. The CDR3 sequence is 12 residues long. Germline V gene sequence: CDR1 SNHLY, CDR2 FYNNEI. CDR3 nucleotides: TGTGCCAGCAGTGGCGAACCCTACGAGCAGTACTTC. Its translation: CASSGEPYEQYF.

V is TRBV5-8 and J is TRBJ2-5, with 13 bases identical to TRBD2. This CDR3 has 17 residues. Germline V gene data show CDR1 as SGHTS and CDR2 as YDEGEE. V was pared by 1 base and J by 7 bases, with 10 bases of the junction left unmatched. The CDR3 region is CASSLSTSGRVRGTQYF. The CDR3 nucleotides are TGTGCCAGCAGCTTGTCAACTAGCGGGAGGGTCCGGGGGACCCAGTACTTC. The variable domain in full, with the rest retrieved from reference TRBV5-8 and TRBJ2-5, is EAGVTQSPTHLIKTRGQQATLRCSPISGHTSVYWYQQALGLGLQFLLWYDEGEERNRGNFPPRFSGRQFPNYSSELNVNALELEDSALYLCASSLSTSGRVRGTQYFGPGTRLLVL.

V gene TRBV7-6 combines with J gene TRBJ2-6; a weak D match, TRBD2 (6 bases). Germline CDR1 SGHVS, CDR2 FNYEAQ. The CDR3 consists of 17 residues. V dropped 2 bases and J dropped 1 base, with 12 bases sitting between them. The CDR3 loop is CASSLRGIGSGANVLTF. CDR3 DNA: TGTGCCAGCAGCTTACGGGGGATCGGGTCTGGGGCCAACGTCCTGACTTTC. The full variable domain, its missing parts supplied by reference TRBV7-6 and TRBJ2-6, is GAGVSQSPRYKVTKRGQDVALRCDPISGHVSLYWYRQALGQGPEFLTYFNYEAQQDKSGLPNDRFSAERPEGSISTLTIQRTEQRDSAMYRCASSLRGIGSGANVLTFGAGSRLTVL.

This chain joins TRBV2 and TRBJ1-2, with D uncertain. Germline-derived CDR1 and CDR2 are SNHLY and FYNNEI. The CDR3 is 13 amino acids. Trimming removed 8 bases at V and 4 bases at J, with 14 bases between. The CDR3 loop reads CASRDRRRYGYTF. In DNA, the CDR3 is TGTGCCAGCCGAGATAGGAGGCGCTATGGCTACACCTTC.

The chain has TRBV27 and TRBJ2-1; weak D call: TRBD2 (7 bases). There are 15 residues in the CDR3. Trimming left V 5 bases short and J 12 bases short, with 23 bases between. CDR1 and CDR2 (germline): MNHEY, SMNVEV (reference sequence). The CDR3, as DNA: TGTGCCAGCAGTCCCGGACTAGGGGGGGACCGGGGGCAGTTCTTC. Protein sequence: CASSPGLGGDRGQFF.